Detailed here is one TCR beta chain. This entry comes from a study of blood T cell repertoires in COVID-19. Across the study: The study drew acute and convalescent COVID-19 samples from the United States, Italy and Spain. Nucleic acid was either cDNA or gDNA, and it came from T cells, B-cell-depleted T cells, or PBMCs.

In the source study's methods: Reference gene primer amplification yielded estimated nucleated cell counts. Clones were sequenced by immunoSEQ multiplex PCR, and TCRdb holds only the in-frame ones, with some missing. V, J and clone size are those of that table, while D and trimming were read from the DNA. The sample yields 200,000 to 300,000 clones, 86% seen once. The sample consisted of peripheral blood. This clonotype was obtained from a woman of 80 years or more with COVID-19, enrolled during active disease.

Here the CDR3 reads CASSLRPSGARDEQYF. CDR3 nucleotides: TGTGCCAGCAGCTTACGGCCTAGCGGCGCCCGGGACGAGCAGTACTTC. The chain combines TRBV7-6 with TRBJ2-7; 7 nucleotides line up with TRBD2. CDR1 and CDR2 from the germline V gene are SGHVS and FNYEAQ. The V gene end was trimmed by 2 bases and the J gene end by 5 bases; junction bases not matched to a gene: 12. The CDR3 covers 16 residues.